This T cell receptor beta chain was captured by sequencing in a study of cytomegalovirus exposure and HLA in healthy donors. As regards this clone: Within the sample, other DNA sequences also encode this same CDR3.

TCRdb keeps only in-frame clones here, not all; method: immunoSEQ multiplex PCR. In the table there are approximately 200,000 clones, about 81% of which are singletons. The CDR3 contains 11 residues. The V gene's germline CDR1 is MNHEY and CDR2 SMNVEV (reference sequence). The V gene lost 6 bases and the J gene lost 3 bases, with 6 bases spanning the gap. Sample: PBMCs. The TCR was taken from a woman between 25 and 40 years old in good health and CMV-seronegative. The chain uses TRBV27 and TRBJ2-7; the D is unclear. The CDR3 bases are TGTGCCAGCAGCCGCGGCTACGAGCAGTACTTC. Its translation is CASSRGYEQYF.